This T cell receptor beta chain was captured by sequencing in a study of OX40 agonist ivuxolimab in advanced cancers. Patients were ineligible given autoimmune disease history or systemic immunosuppression. Repertoires were generated with immunoSEQ multiplex PCR, while TCRdb's copy carries only in-frame clones and drops some. The data hold more than 100,000 clones, with around 89% observed a single time. Comment on this clone: What it binds is unknown.

The CDR3 totals 13 residues. V shed 3 bases and J shed 8 bases, with 13 bases lying between them. Germline V gene sequence: CDR1 SEHNR, CDR2 FQNEAQ (reference sequence). Findings and limits, study-wide: Part of the nonresponder group also had normalized T-cell clonal expansion that was low. Clonal expansion in partial responders at 0.1-3.0 mg/kg ranked among the lowest.

Sequencing used CD4+ or CD8+ T cells sorted from blood, obtained in a trial of the OX40 agonist ivuxolimab. The clonotype originates from an adult with an advanced solid tumor such as melanoma, head and neck, liver or kidney cancer. The chain has TRBV7-9 and TRBJ1-2, with a weak D call TRBD1 (6 bases). CDR3 sequence: CASSFTGFGGYTF. DNA of the CDR3: TGTGCCAGCAGCTTTACAGGGTTTGGCGGCTACACCTTC.